This T cell receptor beta chain was found in a study of response to subunit inactivated influenza vaccine. TCRdb re-called the RT-PCR reads with MiXCR, one entry per CDR3 protein. Of more than 450,000 distinct CDR3 sequences listed, roughly 8.2% are singletons. This CDR3 contains 19 residues. The germline gives CDR1 LGHDT, CDR2 YNNKEL (reference sequence). V lost 11 bases and J lost 2; bases outside the gene matches: 23. Study findings and constraints: That few new T cells are recruited by each seasonal influenza vaccination was the authors' suggestion.

This clonotype was detected many times. Its antigen is as yet unknown. The V call is TRBV3-1, the J call TRBJ2-1, with 8 bases matching TRBD2. The material was PBMCs from blood, obtained around 25 months after vaccination. The clonotype was recovered from a man between 50 and 69 years old who received an inactivated influenza vaccine. CDR3 nucleotides: TGTGCCTTCTGTTTCGGGCCTGTCGGCGGGAGGATACCCTACAATGAGCAGTTCTTC. Protein sequence: CAFCFGPVGGRIPYNEQFF.